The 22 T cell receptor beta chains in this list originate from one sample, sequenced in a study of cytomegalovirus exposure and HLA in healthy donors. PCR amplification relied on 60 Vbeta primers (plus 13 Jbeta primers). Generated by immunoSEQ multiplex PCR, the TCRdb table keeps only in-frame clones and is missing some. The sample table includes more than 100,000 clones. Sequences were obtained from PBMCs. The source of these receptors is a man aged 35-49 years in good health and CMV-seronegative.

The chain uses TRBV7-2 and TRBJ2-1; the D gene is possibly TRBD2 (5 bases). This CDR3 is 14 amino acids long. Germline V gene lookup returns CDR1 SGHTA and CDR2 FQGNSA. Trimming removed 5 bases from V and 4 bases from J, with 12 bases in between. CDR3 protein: CASSPPEGYNEQFF. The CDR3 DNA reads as TGTGCCAGCAGCCCACCCGAGGGTTACAATGAGCAGTTCTTC.

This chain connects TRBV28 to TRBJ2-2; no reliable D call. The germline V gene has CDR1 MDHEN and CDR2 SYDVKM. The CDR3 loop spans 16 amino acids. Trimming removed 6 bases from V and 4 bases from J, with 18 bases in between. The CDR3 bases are TGTGCCAGCAGCCCCCCGCTAGAGAGGAGCACCGGGGAGCTGTTTTTT. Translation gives CASSPPLERSTGELFF.

The CDR3 DNA is TGTGCCAGCAGCTTTGGCAGTGGCTACACCTTC. This codes for CASSFGSGYTF. The V gene is TRBV11-2, the J gene TRBJ1-2; D is undetermined. Trimming took 3 bases from V and 7 from J, leaving 6 bases between them. Germline V lookup: CDR1 SGHAT, CDR2 FQNNGV. This CDR3 comprises 11 residues.

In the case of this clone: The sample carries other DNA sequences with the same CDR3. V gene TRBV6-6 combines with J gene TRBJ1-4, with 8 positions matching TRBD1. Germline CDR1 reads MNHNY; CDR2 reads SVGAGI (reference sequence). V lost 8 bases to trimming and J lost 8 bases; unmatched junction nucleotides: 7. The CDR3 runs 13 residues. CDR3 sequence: CASWPTGEEKLFF. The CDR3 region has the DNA TGTGCCAGCTGGCCGACAGGGGAAGAAAAACTGTTTTTT.

CDR3 coding DNA: TGCGCCAGCAGCTTGGGGACTAGCGGGAAAAGCACAGATACGCAGTATTTT. Translation: CASSLGTSGKSTDTQYF. The chain employs TRBV5-1 and TRBJ2-3, with 12 bases that match TRBD2. After removal of 0 bases from V and 0 bases from J, the junction contained 2 bases not matched to a gene. CDR1 is SGHRS, CDR2 YFSETQ, per germline. CDR3 size: 17 residues.

The CDR3 sequence is CASRMVGAGGRENIQYF. As DNA, the CDR3 is TGTGCCAGTAGGATGGTGGGAGCGGGGGGCCGGGAAAACATTCAGTACTTC. The chain carries TRBV19 and TRBJ2-4, with TRBD2 matching 9 bases. Germline trimming cut 6 bases from V and 5 bases from J; bases unmatched to any gene: 14. This CDR3 is built from 17 residues. Germline V CDR1 and CDR2: LNHDA, SQIVND (reference sequence).

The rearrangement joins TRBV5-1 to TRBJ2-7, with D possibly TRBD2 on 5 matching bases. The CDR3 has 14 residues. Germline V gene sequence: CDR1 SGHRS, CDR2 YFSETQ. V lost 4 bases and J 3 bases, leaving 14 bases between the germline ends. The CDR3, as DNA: TGCGCCAGCAGCGAAGATCGGACTGGCTACGAGCAGTACTTC. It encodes CASSEDRTGYEQYF.

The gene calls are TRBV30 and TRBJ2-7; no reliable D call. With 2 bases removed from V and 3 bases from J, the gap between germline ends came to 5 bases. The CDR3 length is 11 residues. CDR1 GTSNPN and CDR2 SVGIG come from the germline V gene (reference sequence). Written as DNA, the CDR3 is TGTGCCTGGAGTTTCGGCTACGAGCAGTACTTC. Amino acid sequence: CAWSFGYEQYF.

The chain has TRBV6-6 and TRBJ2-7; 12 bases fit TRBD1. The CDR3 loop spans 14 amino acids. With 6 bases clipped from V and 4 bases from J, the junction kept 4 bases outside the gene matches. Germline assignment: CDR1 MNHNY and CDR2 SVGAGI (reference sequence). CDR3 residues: CASRSGQGAYEQYF. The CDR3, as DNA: TGTGCCAGCAGATCGGGACAGGGGGCGTACGAGCAGTACTTC.

The DNA for the CDR3 is TGTGCCAGCGTCCGGGAGCCTGCCACCGGGGAGCTGTTTTTT. Its translation is CASVREPATGELFF. The V and J genes are TRBV28 and TRBJ2-2; tentative D call: TRBD2 (6 bases). The V and J ends lost 8 bases and 4 bases respectively, with 14 bases between them. The CDR3 runs to 14 residues. CDR1 is MDHEN, CDR2 SYDVKM, per germline.

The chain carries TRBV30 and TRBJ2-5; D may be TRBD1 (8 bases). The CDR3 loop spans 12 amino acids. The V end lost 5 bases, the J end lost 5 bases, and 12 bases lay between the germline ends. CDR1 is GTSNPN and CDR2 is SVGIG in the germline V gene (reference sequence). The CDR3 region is CAWGGDRETQYF. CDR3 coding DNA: TGTGCCTGGGGGGGGGACAGGGAGACCCAGTACTTC.

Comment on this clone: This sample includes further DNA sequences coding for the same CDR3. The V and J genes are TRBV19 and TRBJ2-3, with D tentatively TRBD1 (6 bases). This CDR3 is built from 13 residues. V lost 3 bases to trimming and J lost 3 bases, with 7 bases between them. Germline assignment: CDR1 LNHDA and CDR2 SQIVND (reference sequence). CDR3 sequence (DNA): TGTGCCAGTAGTATTCAGGGGACAGATACGCAGTATTTT. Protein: CASSIQGTDTQYF.

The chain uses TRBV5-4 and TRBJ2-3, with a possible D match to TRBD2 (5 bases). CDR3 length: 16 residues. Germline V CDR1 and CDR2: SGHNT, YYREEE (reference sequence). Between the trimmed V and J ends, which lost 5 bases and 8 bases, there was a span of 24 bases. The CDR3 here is CASSSPSPGKEGTQYF. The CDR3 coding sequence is TGTGCCAGCAGTTCCCCCAGTCCCGGGAAAGAGGGTACGCAGTATTTT.

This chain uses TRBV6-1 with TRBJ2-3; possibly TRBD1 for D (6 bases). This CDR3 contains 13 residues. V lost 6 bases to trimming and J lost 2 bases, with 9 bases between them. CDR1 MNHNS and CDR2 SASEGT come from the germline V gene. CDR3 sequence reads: CASSGDNTDTQYF. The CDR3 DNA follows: TGTGCCAGCAGCGGGGACAACACAGATACGCAGTATTTT.

CDR3 residues: CASSPPRGGRAIDTQYF. In DNA form, the CDR3 reads TGTGCCAGCAGCCCCCCCAGGGGCGGGAGGGCAATAGATACGCAGTATTTT. This chain joins TRBV7-8 and TRBJ2-3, with TRBD2 matching 9 bases. The CDR3 length is 17 residues. V shed 5 bases, J shed 5 bases, and the junction held 14 bases outside the gene matches. The germline V gene has CDR1 SGHVS and CDR2 FQNEAQ.

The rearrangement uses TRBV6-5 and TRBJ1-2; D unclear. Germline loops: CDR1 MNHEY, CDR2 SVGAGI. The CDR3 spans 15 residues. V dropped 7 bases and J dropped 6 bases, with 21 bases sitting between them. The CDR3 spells CASTKGGNIVHGYTF. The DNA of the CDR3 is TGTGCCAGCACTAAAGGCGGGAACATTGTGCATGGCTACACCTTC.

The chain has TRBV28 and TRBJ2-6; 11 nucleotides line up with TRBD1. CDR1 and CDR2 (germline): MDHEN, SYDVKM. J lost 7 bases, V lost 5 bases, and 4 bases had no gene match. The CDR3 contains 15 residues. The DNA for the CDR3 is TGTGCCAGCAGTCCAGGACAGGGGGCAGCCAACGTCCTGACTTTC. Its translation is CASSPGQGAANVLTF.

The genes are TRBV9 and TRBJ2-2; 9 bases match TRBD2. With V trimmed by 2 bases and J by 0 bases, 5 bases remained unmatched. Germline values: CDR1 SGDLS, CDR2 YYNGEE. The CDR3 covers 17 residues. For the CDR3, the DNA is TGTGCCAGCAGCGTTCAAGCGGGGGGACCGAACACCGGGGAGCTGTTTTTT. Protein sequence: CASSVQAGGPNTGELFF.

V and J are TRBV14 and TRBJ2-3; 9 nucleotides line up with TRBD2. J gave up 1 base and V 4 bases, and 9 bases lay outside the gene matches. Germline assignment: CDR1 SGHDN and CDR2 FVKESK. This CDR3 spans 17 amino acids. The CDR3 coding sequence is TGTGCCAGCAGCCGACAAACTAGCGGGTTCGGCACAGATACGCAGTATTTT. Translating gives CASSRQTSGFGTDTQYF.

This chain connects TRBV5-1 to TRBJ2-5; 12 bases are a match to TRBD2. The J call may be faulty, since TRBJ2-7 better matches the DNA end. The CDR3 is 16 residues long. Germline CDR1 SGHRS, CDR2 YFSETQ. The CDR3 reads CASSLGLAGGLHEQYF. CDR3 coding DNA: TGCGCCAGCAGCTTGGGGCTAGCGGGGGGGCTTCACGAGCAGTACTTC.

The DNA for the CDR3 is TGTGCCAGCAGCCCCGCCGAGGGTGGGGAAAAACTGTTTTTT. It encodes CASSPAEGGEKLFF. The chain is built from TRBV7-9 and TRBJ1-4; D uncertain. Germline V gene sequence: CDR1 SEHNR, CDR2 FQNEAQ (reference sequence). Trimming removed 5 bases at V and 8 bases at J, with 15 bases between. The CDR3 totals 14 residues.

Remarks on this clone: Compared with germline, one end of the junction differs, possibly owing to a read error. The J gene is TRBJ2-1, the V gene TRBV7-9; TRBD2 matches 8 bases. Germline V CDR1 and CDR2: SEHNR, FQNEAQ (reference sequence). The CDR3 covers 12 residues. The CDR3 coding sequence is TGTGCCAGCAGCTTAGAGGGACTAGGTTTACTCTTC. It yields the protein CASSLEGLGLLF.